The present T cell receptor beta chain was sequenced within a study of T cell clonality in common variable immunodeficiency. This clone was recorded at least ten times. Its matching antigen is unknown. A far larger clone is off by one base, so a read error is likely. Overall study findings and caveats: Fewer deletions and N-nucleotide insertions were reportedly seen in common variable immunodeficiency TCR beta sequences.

Both groups were predominantly of Caucasian heritage. No CVID subject was ill or on immunomodulatory drugs when sampled. Clones were sequenced by immunoSEQ multiplex PCR, and TCRdb holds only the in-frame ones, with some missing. The profile covers around 9,600 clones, none occurring a single time. The TCR was taken from a human donor with common variable immunodeficiency. Sequencing was carried out using peripheral blood mononuclear cells.

Incomplete CDR3 DNA: TGTGCCAGCAGCTTGGGGACAGCGAACACCGGGGAG. Translation gives CASSLGTANTGE. In full, the CDR3 is CASSLGTANTGELFF. The chain combines TRBV5-4 with TRBJ2-2, with D perhaps TRBD1 (6 bases). Read data end 3 residues before the CDR3 end; the end is taken from the germline J gene. With 0 bases removed from V and 0 bases from J, the gap between germline ends came to 6 bases. Per the germline V gene, CDR1 is SGHNT and CDR2 is YYREEE (reference sequence). There are 15 residues in the CDR3. Based on the CDR3 plus reference TRBV5-4 and TRBJ2-2, the full variable domain is ETGVTQSPTHLIKTRGQQVTLRCSSQSGHNTVSWYQQALGQGPQFIFQYYREEENGRGNFPPRFSGLQFPNYSSELNVNALELDDSALYLCASSLGTANTGELFFGEGSRLTVL.